This passage covers 6 T cell receptor beta chains from one sample sequenced in a study of shared clonotypes between healthy human individuals. Sequencing was performed with immunoSEQ multiplex PCR; in TCRdb, only in-frame clones are kept and a portion is missing. Among 1.5 million to 2.5 million clones, roughly 95% were seen once, and the ten largest hold roughly 1.2%. As defined, naive CD8 cells were CD45RO-negative and positively selected for CCR7, with terminally differentiated effector memory CD45RA+ cells excluded. Sequenced: naive CD8+ T cells sorted from blood. All receptors come from a man between 18 and 35 years old in good health.

This clone showed up just a few times. The rearrangement links TRBV30 to TRBJ1-5; 7 bases match TRBD1. The V and J ends lost 2 bases and 7 bases, in that order; junction bases with no gene match: 11. There are 15 residues in the CDR3. Looked up from germline, CDR1 is GTSNPN and CDR2 is SVGIG (reference sequence). The CDR3 coding sequence is TGTGCCTGGAGTAGGGGACAGACCTCCGCCCAGCCCCAGCATTTT. As protein: CAWSRGQTSAQPQHF.

DNA for the CDR3: TGTGCCTGGAGTGTATTCTCGGCGGAGACCCAGTACTTC. This translates into CAWSVFSAETQYF. The genes are TRBV30 and TRBJ2-5; no definite D call. Per the germline V gene, CDR1 is GTSNPN and CDR2 is SVGIG (reference sequence). Trimming took off 0 bases at V and 5 bases at J, with 10 bases between the two ends. This CDR3 is 13 amino acids long.

This chain links TRBV25-1 with TRBJ2-5; D unresolved. Trimming pared 3 bases from V and 7 bases from J, leaving 15 bases between. The CDR3 has 14 residues. CDR1 is MGHDK, CDR2 SYGVNS, per germline. The chain's CDR3 is CASSEGQPYGTQYF. Written as DNA, the CDR3 is TGTGCCAGCAGTGAGGGCCAGCCATACGGGACCCAGTACTTC.

The chain uses TRBV4-1 and TRBJ1-6; D might be TRBD1 (6 bases). CDR1 is MGHRA, CDR2 YSYEKL, per germline. The CDR3 length is 17 residues. V lost 4 bases and J lost 4, with 17 bases in between. The CDR3 loop is CASSPMPGVTYNSPLHF. The DNA for the CDR3 is TGCGCCAGCAGCCCGATGCCAGGGGTGACGTATAATTCACCCCTCCACTTT.

The chain employs TRBV4-3 and TRBJ2-7; 14 bases align to TRBD2. The V and J ends lost 2 bases and 6 bases, in that order; junction bases with no gene match: 15. The CDR3 sequence is 19 residues long. Germline-derived CDR1 and CDR2 are LGHNA and YSLEER. The CDR3 here is CASSQNQGTSGSRWREQYF. CDR3 coding DNA: TGCGCCAGCAGCCAAAATCAAGGGACTAGCGGGAGTAGGTGGCGCGAGCAGTACTTC.

The V gene is TRBV7-8, the J gene TRBJ2-1, with 16 bases that match TRBD2. CDR3 length: 17 amino acids. V lost 5 bases, J lost 7 bases, and 8 bases stayed unmatched. Germline V CDR1 and CDR2: SGHVS, FQNEAQ. CDR3 amino acids: CASSQGLAGGPWNEQFF. CDR3 DNA: TGTGCCAGCAGCCAGGGACTAGCGGGGGGGCCCTGGAATGAGCAGTTCTTC.